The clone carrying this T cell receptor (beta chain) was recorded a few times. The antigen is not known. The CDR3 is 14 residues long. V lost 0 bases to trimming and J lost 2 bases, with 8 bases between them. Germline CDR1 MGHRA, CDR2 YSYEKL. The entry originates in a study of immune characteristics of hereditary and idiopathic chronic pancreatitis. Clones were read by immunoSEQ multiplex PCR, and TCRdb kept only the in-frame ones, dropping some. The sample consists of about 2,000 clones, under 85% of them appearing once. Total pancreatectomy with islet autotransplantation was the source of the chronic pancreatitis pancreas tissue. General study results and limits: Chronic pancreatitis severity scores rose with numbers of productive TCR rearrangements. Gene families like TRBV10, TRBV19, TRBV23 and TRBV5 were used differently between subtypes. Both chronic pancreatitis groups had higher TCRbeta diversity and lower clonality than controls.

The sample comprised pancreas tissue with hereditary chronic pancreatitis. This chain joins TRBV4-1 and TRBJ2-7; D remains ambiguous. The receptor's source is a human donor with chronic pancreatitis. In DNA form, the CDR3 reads TGCGCCAGCAGCCAAGATGGGCGCGCCTACGAGCAGTACTTC. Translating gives CASSQDGRAYEQYF.